This TCR beta chain was sequenced during a study of T-cell memory formation after mild COVID-19. Via MiXCR, TCRdb re-called the 5' RACE reads, giving one row per CDR3 protein. This table holds some 70,000 distinct CDR3 sequences, roughly a sixth found once. The sequence derives from an adult woman who had mild COVID-19 (a few samples of this study predate the infection). Cell type and time point are not known. Sample: PBMCs or a T cell subset sorted from them (not recorded which).

The CDR3 is CASSVEGSADTQYF. CDR3 nucleotide sequence: TGTGCCAGCAGCGTAGAGGGATCAGCAGATACGCAGTATTTT. The V gene is TRBV9, the J gene TRBJ2-3; no clear D. V lost 0 bases, J lost 4 bases, and 9 bases lay in between. The CDR3 runs to 14 residues. CDR1 is SGDLS and CDR2 is YYNGEE in the germline V gene.